This TCR beta chain came from a study of T cell responses to AZD1222 COVID-19 vaccine. Overall study findings and caveats: Recipients of AZD1222 seropositive at baseline numbered only 5 to 7.

Sequencing was performed with immunoSEQ multiplex PCR; in TCRdb, only in-frame clones are kept and a portion is missing. The repertoire consists of over 100,000 clones, with more than 85% occurring once and the leading ten covering about 5%. CDR3 size: 14 residues. Germline V gives CDR1 SGHKS, CDR2 YYEKEE (reference sequence). Deletions cut 0 bases from V and 3 bases from J, with 9 bases between. By share of the sample, this clone is medium-sized. No antigen is known for it. The chain employs TRBV5-5 and TRBJ1-2; D is undetermined. The sequencing used peripheral blood, collected on day 0 of AZD1222 vaccination. The TCR originated in an adult in good health. The CDR3 DNA sequence: TGTGCCAGCAGCTTGGAGGGCAGCTACTATGGCTACACCTTC. It is translated as CASSLEGSYYGYTF. Together with reference TRBV5-5 and TRBJ1-2, the CDR3 gives the full variable domain: DAGVTQSPTHLIKTRGQQVTLRCSPISGHKSVSWYQQVLGQGPQFIFQYYEKEERGRGNFPDRFSARQFPNYSSELNVNALLLGDSALYLCASSLEGSYYGYTFGSGTRLTVV.